This T cell receptor (beta chain) emerged from a study of CD8 T cells in ankylosing spondylitis. TCRdb processed the 5' RACE reads anew with MiXCR; each CDR3 protein has one entry. This table has 220,000 or so distinct CDR3 sequences, roughly 10% appearing once. Germline V lookup: CDR1 LNHDA, CDR2 SQIVND (reference sequence). CDR3 length: 16 residues. Trimming removed 7 bases from V and 3 bases from J; junction bases left unmatched: 9. The sample taken for sequencing was blood, either unsorted or a sorted T cell fraction (not recorded which). The chain uses TRBV19 and TRBJ2-1, with 10 bases fitting TRBD1. The source of this sequence is a male donor with ankylosing spondylitis or in good health (not recorded which). CDR3 sequence (DNA): TGTGCCAGTACCATAAGACAGGGGGCAGGCTACAATGAGCAGTTCTTC. It is translated as CASTIRQGAGYNEQFF.